The 8 T cell receptor beta chains below all came from one sample that was sequenced in a study of Graves' ophthalmopathy and Graves' hyperthyroidism. Using RNA transcripts, the TCR beta CDR3 regions were amplified. HTBI-primed first-round RT-PCR preceded second-round multiplex PCR. TCRdb analysed the multiplex PCR reads with MiXCR anew, one entry per CDR3 protein. Of around 400,000 distinct CDR3 sequences in the sample, around 19% were seen once. The sample taken for sequencing was peripheral blood. All receptors derive from a woman aged 18 to 35 with Graves' ophthalmopathy.

This clonotype was found many times. The chain combines TRBV2 with TRBJ1-1; D gene uncertain. V was trimmed by 2 bases and J by 7 bases, leaving 11 bases between them. The CDR3 has 13 amino acids. The germline CDR1 and CDR2 sequences are SNHLY and FYNNEI. The CDR3 protein is CASSESGLFEAFF. DNA of the CDR3: TGTGCCAGCAGTGAAAGCGGGCTTTTTGAAGCTTTCTTT.

The table lists this clonotype with many counts. V is TRBV19 and J is TRBJ2-7, with D maybe TRBD1 (5 bases). There are 15 residues in the CDR3. Per germline, CDR1 LNHDA and CDR2 SQIVND (reference sequence). Trimming took off 4 bases at V and 3 bases at J, with 16 bases between the two ends. The CDR3 DNA reads as TGTGCCAGTAGTACTCCAAGGGGCCTCCTCTACGAGCAGTACTTC. Encoded protein: CASSTPRGLLYEQYF. Drawing the rest from reference TRBV19 and TRBJ2-7, the complete variable domain is DGGITQSPKYLFRKEGQNVTLSCEQNLNHDAMYWYRQDPGQGLRLIYYSQIVNDFQKGDIAEGYSVSREKKESFPLTVTSAQKNPTAFYLCASSTPRGLLYEQYFGPGTRLTVT.

This clonotype was counted ten times or more. The chain uses TRBV28 and TRBJ2-7; D unresolved. The CDR3 has 11 amino acids. V lost 11 bases to trimming and J lost 3 bases, with 11 bases between them. Germline CDR1 MDHEN, CDR2 SYDVKM. The CDR3 here is CASCPGYEQYF. CDR3 sequence (DNA): TGTGCCTCCTGTCCTGGCTACGAGCAGTACTTC.

J is TRBJ1-5 and V is TRBV27, with D possibly being TRBD1 (5 bases). V shed 6 bases and J shed 5 bases, with 14 bases lying between them. Germline V gene lookup returns CDR1 MNHEY and CDR2 SMNVEV (reference sequence). The CDR3 covers 14 residues. CDR3 bases: TGTGCCAGCAGGGGGTCCGGGGCCGATCAGCCCCAGCATTTT. It codes for CASRGSGADQPQHF.

The sample holds many counts of this clonotype. The V gene is TRBV15, the J gene TRBJ2-5; D unclear. Germline loops: CDR1 LNHNV, CDR2 YYDKDF (reference sequence). CDR3 size: 18 residues. Trimming took 3 bases from V and 5 from J, leaving 25 bases between them. CDR3 nucleotide sequence: TGTGCCACCAGCAGTCATGGCCCCCGGAAAGCCTTTGACGAGACCCAGTACTTC. Protein: CATSSHGPRKAFDETQYF. The full variable domain, with the rest looked up from reference TRBV15 and TRBJ2-5, is DAMVIQNPRYQVTQFGKPVTLSCSQTLNHNVMYWYQQKSSQAPKLLFHYYDKDFNNEADTPDNFQSRRPNTSFCFLDIRSPGLGDTAMYLCATSSHGPRKAFDETQYFGPGTRLLVL.

This clonotype was detected many times. The V call is TRBV9, the J call TRBJ2-6; the match to TRBD2 covers 7 bases. J lost 0 bases, V lost 3 bases, and 0 bases had no gene match. Germline V CDR1 and CDR2: SGDLS, YYNGEE. The CDR3 spans 15 residues. CDR3 DNA sequence: TGTGCCAGCAGCGGGGAGGGCTCTGGGGCCAACGTCCTGACTTTC. Translation gives CASSGEGSGANVLTF.

The sample holds many counts of this clonotype. The chain recombines TRBV28 with TRBJ2-3, with D uncertain. Germline CDR1 reads MDHEN; CDR2 reads SYDVKM. The CDR3 is 16 residues long. Deletions cut 6 bases from V and 0 bases from J, with 16 bases between. CDR3 sequence (DNA): TGTGCCAGCAGCCCGACCCGAACCGCTAGCACAGATACGCAGTATTTT. Protein: CASSPTRTASTDTQYF. Using reference TRBV28 and TRBJ2-3 for the parts outside the CDR3, the full variable domain is DVKVTQSSRYLVKRTGEKVFLECVQDMDHENMFWYRQDPGLGLRLIYFSYDVKMKEKGDIPEGYSVSREKKERFSLILESASTNQTSMYLCASSPTRTASTDTQYFGPGTRLTVL.

With regard to this clonotype: This may stem from a read error, because a much larger clone lies one nucleotide away. The chain joins TRBV10-3 to TRBJ2-7; a possible D gene is TRBD2 (6 bases). Germline CDR1 ENHRY, CDR2 SYGVKD. There are 14 residues in the CDR3. CDR3 DNA sequence: TGTGCCGTCAGTGAATCAGCGGGCTTCTACGAGCAGTACTTC. It encodes CAVSESAGFYEQYF.